The TCR beta chain under discussion was sequenced for a study of blood T cell repertoires in COVID-19. Study background: Acute and convalescent COVID-19 specimens originated in the United States, Italy and Spain. Sources were T cells, B-cell-depleted T cells, or PBMCs; the material itself was cDNA or gDNA.

CDR1 is LGHNA and CDR2 is YSLEER in the germline V gene. The CDR3 sequence is 17 residues long. Trimming took 2 bases from V and 0 from J; bases not matched to a gene: 7. Per the original data handling: Using reference gene primer amplification, nucleated cell counts were estimated. Repertoires were generated with immunoSEQ multiplex PCR, while TCRdb's copy carries only in-frame clones and drops some. The DNA was the basis for D and trimming; V, J and clone size are from that table. The table records over 120,000 clones, 81% of them present only once. The sequence derives from a human donor in a cohort sampled during active COVID-19. The source material was peripheral blood. The V call is TRBV4-3, the J call TRBJ2-1, with 7 bases matching TRBD2. CDR3 region: CASSQKFTGGSYNEQFF. The CDR3 nucleotides are TGCGCCAGCAGCCAAAAATTTACGGGAGGCTCCTACAATGAGCAGTTCTTC.